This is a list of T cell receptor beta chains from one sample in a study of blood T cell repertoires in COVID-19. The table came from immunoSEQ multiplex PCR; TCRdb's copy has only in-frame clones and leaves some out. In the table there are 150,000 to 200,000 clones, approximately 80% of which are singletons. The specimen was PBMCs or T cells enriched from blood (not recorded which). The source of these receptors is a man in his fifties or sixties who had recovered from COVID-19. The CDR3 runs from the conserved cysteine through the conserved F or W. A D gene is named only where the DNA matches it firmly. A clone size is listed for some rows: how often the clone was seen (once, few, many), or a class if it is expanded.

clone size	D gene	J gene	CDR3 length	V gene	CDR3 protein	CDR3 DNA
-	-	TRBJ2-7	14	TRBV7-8	CASSRDRINYEQYF	TGTGCCAGCAGCAGAGACAGGATAAACTACGAGCAGTACTTC
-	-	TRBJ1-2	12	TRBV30	CAWTGGGSGYTF	TGTGCCTGGACCGGGGGGGGCTCAGGCTACACCTTC
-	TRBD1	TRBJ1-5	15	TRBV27	CASSSNRGRRQPQHF	TGTGCCAGCAGTTCGAACAGGGGGCGGCGTCAGCCCCAGCATTTT
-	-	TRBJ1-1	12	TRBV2	CASSDWNTEAFF	TGTGCCAGCAGTGACTGGAACACTGAAGCTTTCTTT
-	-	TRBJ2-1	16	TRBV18	CASSPPSQFSYNEQFF	TGTGCCAGCTCACCACCTAGCCAATTCTCCTACAATGAGCAGTTCTTC
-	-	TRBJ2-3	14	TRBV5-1	CASSFSGDRDTQYF	TGCGCCAGCAGTTTTAGCGGGGACAGAGATACGCAGTATTTT
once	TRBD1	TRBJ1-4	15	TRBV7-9	CASSLGQGADEKLFF	TGTGCCAGCAGCTTAGGCCAGGGGGCGGATGAAAAACTGTTTTTT
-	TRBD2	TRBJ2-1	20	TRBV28	CASSLIWSSGGRSSYNEQFF	TGTGCCAGCAGTTTAATTTGGTCTAGCGGGGGGCGTAGCTCCTACAATGAGCAGTTCTTC
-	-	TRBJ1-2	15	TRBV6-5	CASRPGTPHNYGYTF	TGTGCCAGCAGGCCGGGGACACCCCATAACTATGGCTACACCTTC
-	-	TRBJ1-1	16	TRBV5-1	CASSPGWGGANTEAFF	TGCGCCAGCAGCCCCGGCTGGGGGGGGGCGAACACTGAAGCTTTCTTT
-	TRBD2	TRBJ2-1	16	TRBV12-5	CASGLSSGGAIYEQFF	TGTGCTAGTGGTTTGTCTAGCGGGGGGGCCATATATGAGCAGTTCTTC
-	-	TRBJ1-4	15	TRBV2	CASSTTTVLNEKLFF	TGTGCCAGCAGTACGACGACAGTTCTCAATGAAAAACTGTTTTTT
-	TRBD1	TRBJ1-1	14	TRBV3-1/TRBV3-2	CASSQEGRGGQAFF	TGTGCCAGCAGCCAAGAAGGGCGAGGGGGCCAAGCTTTCTTT
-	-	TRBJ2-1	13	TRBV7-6	CASSRSSYNEQFF	TGTGCCAGCAGTCGCAGCTCCTACAATGAGCAGTTCTTC
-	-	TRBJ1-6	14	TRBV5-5	CASSLIGDNSPLHF	TGTGCCAGCAGCTTGATAGGGGATAATTCACCCCTCCACTTT
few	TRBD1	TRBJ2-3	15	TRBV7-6	CASSMTGSSADTQYF	TGTGCCAGCAGCATGACAGGGTCGAGTGCAGATACGCAGTATTTT
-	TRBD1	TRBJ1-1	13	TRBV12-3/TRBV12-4	CASRDRADPEAFF	TGTGCCAGCAGGGACAGGGCGGACCCTGAAGCTTTCTTT
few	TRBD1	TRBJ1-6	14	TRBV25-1	CASSAGTGGSPLHF	TGTGCCAGCAGTGCCGGGACAGGGGGCTCACCCCTCCACTTT
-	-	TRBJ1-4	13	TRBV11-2	CASSSDWHEKLFF	TGTGCCAGCAGCTCCGACTGGCATGAAAAACTGTTTTTT
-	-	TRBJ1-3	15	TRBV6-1	CASSESGRGRNTIYF	TGTGCCAGCAGTGAATCGGGCAGGGGTAGAAACACCATATATTTT
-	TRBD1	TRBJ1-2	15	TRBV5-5	CASSLPPLTGDGYTF	TGTGCCAGCAGCTTGCCCCCACTTACAGGGGATGGCTACACCTTC
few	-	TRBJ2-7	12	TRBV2	CASSPTSSEQYF	TGTGCCAGCAGTCCGACTAGTTCCGAGCAGTACTTC
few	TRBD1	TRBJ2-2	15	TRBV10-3	CAISTTGLDTGELFF	TGTGCCATCAGTACGACAGGGTTGGACACCGGGGAGCTGTTTTTT
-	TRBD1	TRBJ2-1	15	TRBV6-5	CASTGLRGPENEQFF	TGTGCCAGCACGGGGCTCAGGGGGCCAGAGAATGAGCAGTTCTTC
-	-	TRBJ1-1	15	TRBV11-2	CASSLGTGPNTEAFF	TGTGCCAGCAGCTTAGGTACAGGGCCGAACACTGAAGCTTTCTTT
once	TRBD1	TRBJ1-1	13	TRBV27	CASNTGQRTEAFF	TGTGCCAGCAACACGGGACAGCGTACTGAAGCTTTCTTT
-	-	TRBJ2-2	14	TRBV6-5	CAGFRGDGTGELFF	TGTGCCGGATTCAGGGGCGACGGCACCGGGGAGCTGTTTTTT
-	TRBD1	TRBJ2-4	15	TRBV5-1	CASKRDRVTKNIQYF	TGCGCCAGCAAACGGGACAGGGTAACCAAAAACATTCAGTACTTC
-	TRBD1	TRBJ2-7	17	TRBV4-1	CASSQVFGTETTYEQYF	TGCGCCAGCAGCCAAGTGTTCGGGACAGAGACTACCTACGAGCAGTACTTC
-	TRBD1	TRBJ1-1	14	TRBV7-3	CASSPDRVNTEAFF	TGTGCCAGCAGCCCAGACAGGGTGAACACTGAAGCTTTCTTT
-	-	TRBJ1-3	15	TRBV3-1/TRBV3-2	CASRRDIGSGNTIYF	TGTGCCAGCAGGAGGGACATCGGCTCTGGAAACACCATATATTTT
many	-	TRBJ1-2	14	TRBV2	CASSGDPLRGGYTF	TGTGCCAGCAGCGGAGACCCATTGCGAGGGGGCTACACCTTC
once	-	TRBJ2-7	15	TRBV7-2	CASSYHGGTVYEQYF	TGTGCCAGCAGCTATCACGGAGGTACGGTTTACGAGCAGTACTTC
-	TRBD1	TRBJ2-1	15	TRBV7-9	CASNPPRGLYNEQFF	TGTGCCAGCAACCCCCCAAGGGGGCTCTACAATGAGCAGTTCTTC
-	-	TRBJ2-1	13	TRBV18	CASSPIKGNEQFF	TGTGCCAGCTCACCAATCAAGGGGAATGAGCAGTTCTTC
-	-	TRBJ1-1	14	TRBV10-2	CASSKQGLNTEAFF	TGCGCCAGCAGCAAACAGGGACTGAACACTGAAGCTTTCTTT
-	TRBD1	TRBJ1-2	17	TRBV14	CASSQDRRQGLDYGYTF	TGTGCCAGCAGCCAAGATAGGAGACAGGGGTTGGACTATGGCTACACCTTC
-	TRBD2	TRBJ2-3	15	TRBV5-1	CASSRGLTETDTQYF	TGCGCCAGCAGCAGGGGACTAACCGAAACAGATACGCAGTATTTT
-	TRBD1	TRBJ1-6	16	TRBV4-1	CASSQEAPGGSSPLHF	TGCGCCAGCAGCCAAGAGGCCCCAGGGGGCTCTTCACCCCTCCACTTT
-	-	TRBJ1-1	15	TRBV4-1	CASSQLQGGGTEAFF	TGCGCCAGCAGCCAGTTACAGGGTGGGGGCACTGAAGCTTTCTTT
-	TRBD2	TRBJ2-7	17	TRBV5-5	CASSFFGGGAIFYEQYF	TGTGCCAGCAGCTTTTTTGGCGGGGGGGCAATTTTTTACGAGCAGTACTTC
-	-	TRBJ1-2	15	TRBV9	CASSVVAGPYYGYTF	TGTGCCAGCAGCGTAGTAGCGGGGCCCTACTATGGCTACACCTTC